Listed below are T cell receptor beta chains from one sample, sequenced in a study of cytomegalovirus exposure and HLA in healthy donors. Assay: immunoSEQ multiplex PCR; the TCRdb copy retains only in-frame clones and omits some. The repertoire holds some 96,000 clones, 76% seen once, with approximately 2% in the top ten. What was sequenced was PBMCs. The receptors shown here come from a middle-aged man in good health and CMV-seronegative. Each CDR3 is given with its conserved first and last residue. Fields, in order: D gene, V gene, J gene, clone size, CDR3 DNA, CDR3 protein. D genes are given only for firm matches. Part of the rows lack a size; the others show once, few, many or a class for expanded clones.

NA	TRBV28	TRBJ2-6	NA	TGTGCCAGTTTGACAGTACCAAGCTCTGGGGCCAACGTCCTGACTTTC	CASLTVPSSGANVLTF
TRBD2	TRBV29-1	TRBJ2-1	NA	TGCAGCGTATATTCTAGCGGGAGGGCCACCAATGAGCAGTTCTTC	CSVYSSGRATNEQFF
NA	TRBV19	TRBJ1-1	NA	TGTGCCAGCGCAGTCCAGCGGTCGAACACTGAAGCTTTCTTT	CASAVQRSNTEAFF
NA	TRBV30	TRBJ1-1	NA	TGTGCCTGGATGTCCGACAGGTTGGAGGAGGAAGCTTTCTTT	CAWMSDRLEEEAFF
NA	TRBV6-1	TRBJ2-1	NA	TGTGCCAGCAGTGATTTAGCGGACACCCACAATGAGCAGTTCTTC	CASSDLADTHNEQFF
NA	TRBV21-1	TRBJ2-7	NA	TGTGCCAAAAGAGGAGGGGTCGGGTACGAGCAGTACTTC	CAKRGGVGYEQYF
NA	TRBV6-5	TRBJ2-5	NA	TGTGCCAGCAGAGTCGGGGGGCTCCAAGAGACCCAGTACTTC	CASRVGGLQETQYF
NA	TRBV6-5	TRBJ1-4	NA	TGTGCCAGCAGTCCGACCGGGAGGGGGGAAAAACTGTTTTTT	CASSPTGRGEKLFF
NA	TRBV19	TRBJ2-2	NA	TGTGCCAGTAGCCAACTCGTCGAGGCCGGGGAGCTGTTTTTT	CASSQLVEAGELFF
TRBD1	TRBV19	TRBJ2-1	NA	TGTGCCAGTAGTATAGATATAGGGACAGGGGGCCATGAGCAGTTCTTC	CASSIDIGTGGHEQFF
TRBD1	TRBV7-2	TRBJ1-6	few	TGTGCCAGCAGCTTAGGACAGGGGGACGATTCACCCCTCCACTTT	CASSLGQGDDSPLHF
TRBD1	TRBV27	TRBJ2-3	NA	TGTGCCAGCAGTCAATACAGGGGCCCAGATACGCAGTATTTT	CASSQYRGPDTQYF
TRBD2	TRBV5-1	TRBJ2-1	few	TGCGCCAGCAGCCGGACTAGCGGCACAGGTTCAGCCTACAATGAGCAGTTCTTC	CASSRTSGTGSAYNEQFF
NA	TRBV4-2	TRBJ2-2	NA	TGTGCCAGCAGCCCGAGGTTACGGGGGGAGCTGTTTTTT	CASSPRLRGELFF
NA	TRBV7-9	TRBJ1-4	NA	TGTGCCAGCAGCTTACGGTTCCTCGGGGAACCGATCCCCGAAAAACTGTTTTTT	CASSLRFLGEPIPEKLFF
TRBD2	TRBV30	TRBJ2-5	once	TGTGCCTGGAGTCCAGGACTAGCGGGGGCGGGGGAGACCCAGTACTTC	CAWSPGLAGAGETQYF
TRBD1	TRBV10-3	TRBJ2-7	NA	TGTGCCATCAGGGGTAGTCTTCAGGGGGCCTACGAGCAGTACTTC	CAIRGSLQGAYEQYF
NA	TRBV7-9	TRBJ1-1	NA	TGTGCCAGCAGCGCCGGAGGGAACACTGAAGCTTTCTTT	CASSAGGNTEAFF
TRBD1	TRBV7-7	TRBJ2-1	NA	TGTGCCAGCAGCCCGGGGACAGGGAATGAGCAGTTCTTC	CASSPGTGNEQFF
NA	TRBV5-5	TRBJ2-7	NA	TGTGCCAGCAGCTTGGTAAGCAGGGCCTACGAGCAGTACTTC	CASSLVSRAYEQYF
TRBD1	TRBV7-9	TRBJ2-7	NA	TGTGCCAGCAGCCTTTGGACAGGGAGTAAAGACGAGCAGTACTTC	CASSLWTGSKDEQYF
NA	TRBV7-2	TRBJ1-4	NA	TGTGCCAGCAGCTTAGCGTCCGCAACTAATGAAAAACTGTTTTTT	CASSLASATNEKLFF